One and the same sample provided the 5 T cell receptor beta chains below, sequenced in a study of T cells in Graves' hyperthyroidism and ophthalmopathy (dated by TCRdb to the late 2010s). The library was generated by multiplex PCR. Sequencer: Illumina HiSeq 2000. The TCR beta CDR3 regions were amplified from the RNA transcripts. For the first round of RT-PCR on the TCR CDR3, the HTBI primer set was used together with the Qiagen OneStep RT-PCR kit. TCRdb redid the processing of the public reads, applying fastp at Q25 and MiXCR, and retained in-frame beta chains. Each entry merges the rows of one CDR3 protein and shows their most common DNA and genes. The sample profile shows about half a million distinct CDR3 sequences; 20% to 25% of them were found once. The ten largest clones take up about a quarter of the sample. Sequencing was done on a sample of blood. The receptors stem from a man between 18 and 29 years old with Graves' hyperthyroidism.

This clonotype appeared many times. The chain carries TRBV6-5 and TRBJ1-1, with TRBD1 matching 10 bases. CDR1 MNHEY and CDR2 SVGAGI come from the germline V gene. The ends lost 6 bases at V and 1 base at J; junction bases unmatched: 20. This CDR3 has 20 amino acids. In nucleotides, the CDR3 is TGTGCCAGCAGACGCCGGGACAGGGGATTGGGTTGGCCAACGAACACTGAAGCTTTCTTT. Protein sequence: CASRRRDRGLGWPTNTEAFF.

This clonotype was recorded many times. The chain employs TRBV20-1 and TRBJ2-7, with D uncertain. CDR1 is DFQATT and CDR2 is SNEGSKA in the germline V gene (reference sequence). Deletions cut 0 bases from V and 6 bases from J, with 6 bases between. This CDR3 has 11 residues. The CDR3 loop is CSARDWSEQYF. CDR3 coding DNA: TGCAGTGCTAGAGACTGGTCCGAGCAGTACTTC.

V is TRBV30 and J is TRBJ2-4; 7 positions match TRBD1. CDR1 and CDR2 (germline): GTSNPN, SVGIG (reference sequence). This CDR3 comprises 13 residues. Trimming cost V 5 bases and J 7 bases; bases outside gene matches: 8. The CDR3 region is CAWGDRVVNIQYF. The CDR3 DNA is TGTGCCTGGGGAGACAGGGTTGTGAACATTCAGTACTTC. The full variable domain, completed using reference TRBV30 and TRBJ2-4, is SQTIHQWPATLVQPVGSPLSLECTVEGTSNPNLYWYRQAAGRGLQLLFYSVGIGQISSEVPQNLSASRPQDRQFILSSKKLLLSDSGFYLCAWGDRVVNIQYFGAGTRLSVL.

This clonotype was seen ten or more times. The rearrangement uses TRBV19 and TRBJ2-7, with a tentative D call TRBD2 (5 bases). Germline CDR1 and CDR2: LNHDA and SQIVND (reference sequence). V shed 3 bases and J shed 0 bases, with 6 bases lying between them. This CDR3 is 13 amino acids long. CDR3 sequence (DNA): TGTGCCAGTAGTATGGGAGCCTCCTACGAGCAGTACTTC. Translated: CASSMGASYEQYF.

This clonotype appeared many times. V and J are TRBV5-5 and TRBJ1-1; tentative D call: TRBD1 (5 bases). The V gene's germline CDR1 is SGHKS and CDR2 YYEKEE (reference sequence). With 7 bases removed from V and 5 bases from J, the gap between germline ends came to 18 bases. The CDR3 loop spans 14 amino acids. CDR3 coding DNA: TGTGCCAGCCAACAGGTCCAATTGATGACTGAAGCTTTCTTT. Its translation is CASQQVQLMTEAFF.